What follows describes a single TCR beta chain. Its antigen remains unidentified. The data were obtained in a study of graft-versus-host responses after intestinal transplantation. Overall study: Induction using anti-thymocyte globulin, followed by tacrolimus and steroids for about three years, was given to all recipients.

Study results and limitations: Detection of GvH clones occurred in recipient marrow, and some had their first appearance in ileum or blood.

This CDR3 spans 16 amino acids. Germline trimming cut 7 bases from V and 5 bases from J; bases unmatched to any gene: 9. Germline CDR1 reads MNHNY; CDR2 reads SVGAGI (reference sequence). TCRdb's copy holds only in-frame clones and misses some; the assay was immunoSEQ multiplex PCR. This table holds about 83,000 clones, about 89% found once. The specimen comprised unstimulated CD4+ T cells sorted from spleen or lymph node cells, sampled before intestinal transplant. The V call is TRBV6-6, the J call TRBJ2-1; 12 bases match TRBD1. This TCR was sampled from a human donor who received an intestinal transplant. This chain's CDR3 is CASTNPGQGAHNEQFF. CDR3 sequence (DNA): TGTGCCAGCACCAATCCGGGACAGGGGGCTCACAATGAGCAGTTCTTC.